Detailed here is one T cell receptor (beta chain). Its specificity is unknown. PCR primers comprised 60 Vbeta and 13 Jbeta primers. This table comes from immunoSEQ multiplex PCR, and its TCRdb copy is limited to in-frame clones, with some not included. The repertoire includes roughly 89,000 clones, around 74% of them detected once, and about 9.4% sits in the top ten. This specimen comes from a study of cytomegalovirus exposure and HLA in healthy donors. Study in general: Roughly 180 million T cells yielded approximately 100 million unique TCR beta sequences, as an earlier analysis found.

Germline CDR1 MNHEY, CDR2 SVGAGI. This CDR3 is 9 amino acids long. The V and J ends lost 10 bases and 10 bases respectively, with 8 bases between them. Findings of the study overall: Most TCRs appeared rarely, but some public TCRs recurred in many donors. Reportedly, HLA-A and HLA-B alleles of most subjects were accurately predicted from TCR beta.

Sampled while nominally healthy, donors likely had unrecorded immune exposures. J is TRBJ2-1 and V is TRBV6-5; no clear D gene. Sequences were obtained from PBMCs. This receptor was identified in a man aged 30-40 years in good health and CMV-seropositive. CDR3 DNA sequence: TGTGCCACCCTCAGGGAGCAGTTCTTC. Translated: CATLREQFF.